This T cell receptor beta chain was captured in a study of T cell changes during pregnancy in multiple sclerosis. The CDR3 consists of 14 residues. Germline V lookup: CDR1 MNHEY, CDR2 SVGAGI. Between the trimmed V and J ends, which lost 6 bases and 6 bases, there was a span of 15 bases. Libraries were prepared by immunoSEQ multiplex PCR; TCRdb keeps only in-frame clonotypes and omits some of them. The table lists tens of thousands of clones, approximately 92% of them singletons. The specimen comprised CD4+ T cells from peripheral blood mononuclear cells, sampled after pregnancy. The V gene is TRBV6-5, the J gene TRBJ2-1, with D perhaps TRBD2 (5 bases). The source is a female donor in good health, enrolled as a control in a pregnancy study. In DNA, the CDR3 is TGTGCCAGCAGACCGGAGGCCGGTCCCAATGAGCAGTTCTTC. This translates into CASRPEAGPNEQFF.